The next 3 T cell receptor beta chains were all read from a single sample in a study of CD8+CD57+ T cells in acquired aplastic anemia. CDR3 and TCR beta VDJ profiling relied on a genomic DNA template. Via MiXCR, TCRdb re-called the reads, giving one row per CDR3 protein. Of 150,000 to 200,000 distinct CDR3 sequences detected, approximately 48% appear once; the ten largest clones hold around 1.8%. Patients who underwent sequencing had shown CD8+CD57+ cell expansion by flow cytometry. The specimen sequenced was sorted CD4+, CD8+, or CD8+CD57+ T cells (not recorded which) from PBMCs. Source of these receptors: a human donor with aplastic anemia.

The chain couples TRBV20-1 to TRBJ2-5, with a tentative D call TRBD1 (6 bases). Trimming took off 3 bases at V and 5 bases at J, with 10 bases between the two ends. Looked up from germline, CDR1 is DFQATT and CDR2 is SNEGSKA (reference sequence). The CDR3 totals 12 residues. This CDR3 reads CSARGDTETQYF. In DNA form, the CDR3 reads TGCAGTGCTAGGGGGGACACGGAGACCCAGTACTTC.

This clonotype showed up just a few times. The chain recombines TRBV10-2 with TRBJ1-2; D uncertain. Per the germline V gene, CDR1 is WSHSY and CDR2 is SAAADI. The CDR3 length is 12 residues. Deletions cut 6 bases from V and 7 bases from J, with 12 bases between. The CDR3 is CASSPKMGGYTF. DNA of the CDR3: TGCGCCAGCAGCCCCAAGATGGGTGGCTACACCTTC.

This clonotype has ten or more counts. The chain carries TRBV7-6 and TRBJ1-5; D is ambiguous. CDR1 is SGHVS, CDR2 FNYEAQ, per germline. The V gene lost 0 bases and the J gene lost 7 bases, with 10 bases spanning the gap. The CDR3 extends over 14 amino acids. The CDR3 region has the DNA TGTGCCAGCAGCTTAGCTGGGGTCATCCAGCCCCAGCATTTT. Translation: CASSLAGVIQPQHF.